What follows describes a single T cell receptor (beta chain). The antigen is not known. The data are from a study of shared clonotypes between healthy human individuals. Study details: Participating donors consisted of a couple of women and a few men aged 18 to 49.

Clones were sequenced by immunoSEQ multiplex PCR, and TCRdb holds only the in-frame ones, with some missing. The sample lists around 2.3 million clones, under 97% occurring once. The germline V gene encodes CDR1 SNHLY and CDR2 FYNNEI. This CDR3 region has 15 residues. Trimming cost V 8 bases and J 4 bases, with 17 bases left between them. Broader study findings: Apart from blood, nothing was sampled; tissue repertoires likely differ. Clonotype sharing across a handful of donors was observed for about 4.8% of naive CD4 clonotypes.

The authors divided CD4+ cells into CD45RA+ naive and CD45RA-negative memory subsets. This receptor was obtained from a man younger than 30 in good health. The source material was naive CD4+ T cells sorted from blood. Subset specified: CD45RA+ positively selected. The chain recombines TRBV2 with TRBJ2-2, with D perhaps being TRBD1 or TRBD2 (5 bases each). CDR3: CASRERGASTGELFF. The CDR3 nucleotides are TGTGCCAGCCGCGAGAGGGGCGCGAGCACCGGGGAGCTGTTTTTT.